The rows below give T cell receptor beta chains drawn from one sample of a study of response to subunit inactivated influenza vaccine. Each CDR3 protein gets one entry after TCRdb re-called the RT-PCR reads with MiXCR. This sample has about 540,000 distinct CDR3 sequences, with under 30% found just once. These data also formed part of another study, on T cells expressing NK-cell markers.

The sample consisted of CD4+ T cells sorted from PBMCs, taken about 13 days after vaccination. These TCRs come from a man aged 45-65 years who received an inactivated influenza vaccine. Each CDR3 is given with its conserved first and last residue. Fields, in order: V gene, J gene, CDR3 protein.

>TRBV6-1|TRBJ2-5
CASSEDWASQETQYF
>TRBV7-2|TRBJ1-1
CASTKVRDTEAFF
>TRBV20-1|TRBJ1-5
CSAIVETGGVTGNQPQHF
>TRBV3-1|TRBJ2-7
CASSQVQGEQYF
>TRBV23-1|TRBJ2-3
CASSHGGWTVCTDTQYF
>TRBV20-1|TRBJ2-3
CSARPGQGVDTQYF
>TRBV5-1|TRBJ2-1
CAITTLYNEQFF
>TRBV7-3|TRBJ2-1
CASSGLTSGGRNEQFF
>TRBV4-1|TRBJ2-2
CASSQGLPGQLFF
>TRBV9|TRBJ2-6
CASSVGTGVGANVLTF
>TRBV12-3/TRBV12-4|TRBJ1-4
CASSRTAEKLFF
>TRBV12-3/TRBV12-4|TRBJ2-3
CASSLGGSAYTQYF
>TRBV18|TRBJ2-3
CASSYGTSGTLYTDTQYF
>TRBV5-1|TRBJ1-6
CASSLGDRNSPLHF
>TRBV20-1|TRBJ2-7
CSASPRGGQGQYEQYF
>TRBV18|TRBJ2-7
CASSPPGTHTSYEQYF
>TRBV7-9|TRBJ1-1
CASSLYENTEAFF
>TRBV12-3/TRBV12-4|TRBJ1-5
CASTYRDRGYSNQPQHF
>TRBV29-1|TRBJ2-6
CSVQGGTGANVLTF
>TRBV12-3/TRBV12-4|TRBJ2-3
CASSLSSGGATQYF
>TRBV10-3|TRBJ1-1
CAISGNLNTEAFF
>TRBV6-1|TRBJ1-4
CASRRGNEKLFF
>TRBV7-6|TRBJ2-2
CASSTQGGSPTGELFF
>TRBV9|TRBJ2-2
CASSVGGLLNTGELFF
>TRBV27|TRBJ1-5
CASSTGWSNQPQHF
>TRBV12-3/TRBV12-4|TRBJ2-5
CASSRGTSGSGGRNRETQYF
>TRBV5-8|TRBJ2-7
CASSLKESYEQYF
>TRBV9|TRBJ1-4
CASSKVAGGGNEKLFF
>TRBV10-2|TRBJ2-7
CASSGTGRGYSYEQYF
>TRBV20-1|TRBJ2-1
CSASEASREQFF
>TRBV7-9|TRBJ2-5
CASSLRTGVEETQYF
>TRBV11-2|TRBJ2-7
CASRRTGGDSEQYF
>TRBV15|TRBJ2-2
CATSRDGSGNTGELFF
>TRBV6-2/TRBV6-3|TRBJ2-1
CASSYSRLAPSYNEQFF
>TRBV4-3|TRBJ2-7
CASSQRQGFYEQYF
>TRBV5-6|TRBJ2-1
CASSGGRVYEQFF
>TRBV7-6|TRBJ2-5
CASSLGTTQETQYF